The text below deals with one TCR beta chain. Generated by immunoSEQ multiplex PCR, the TCRdb table keeps only in-frame clones and is missing some. In the table there are about 96,000 clones, approximately 93% of which are singletons. The V gene lost 1 base and the J gene lost 3 bases, with 9 bases spanning the gap. Germline V gives CDR1 LGHDT, CDR2 YNNKEL (reference sequence). This CDR3 has 14 residues. This specimen belongs to a study of control samples from healthy donors and cancer patients. The gene calls are TRBV3-1 (or the pseudogene TRBV3-2) and TRBJ1-2, with D hard to call. The receptor was derived from a man in his late teens or twenties in good health. Sequencing was carried out using blood. DNA for the CDR3: TGTGCCAGCAGCCAAGGGAGATTGGACTATGGCTACACCTTC. Translating it yields CASSQGRLDYGYTF.